The 32 T cell receptor beta chains in this list originate from one sample, sequenced in a study of blood T cell repertoires in COVID-19. Libraries were prepared by immunoSEQ multiplex PCR; TCRdb keeps only in-frame clonotypes and omits some of them. There are a few hundred thousand clones in the sample; approximately 90% occur only once, and under 3.5% lies in the top ten. Sequencing input: PBMCs or T cells enriched from blood (not recorded which). Receptors were obtained from a woman aged 18-29 years in a cohort exposed to, infected with or recovered from COVID-19 (not recorded which).

This clone was counted only a few times. This rearrangement joins TRBV11-2 to TRBJ1-5; TRBD1 aligns across 9 bases. V shed 3 bases, J shed 2 bases, and the junction held 5 bases outside the gene matches. This CDR3 contains 16 residues. Per germline, CDR1 SGHAT and CDR2 FQNNGV. The CDR3 here is CASSFDRGNGNQPQHF. Written as DNA, the CDR3 is TGTGCCAGCAGCTTCGACAGGGGGAACGGCAATCAGCCCCAGCATTTT.

The rearrangement links TRBV27 to TRBJ1-1; 12 bases agree with TRBD1. The CDR3 consists of 15 residues. From germline, CDR1 is MNHEY and CDR2 SMNVEV (reference sequence). The J segment lost 1 base and the V segment lost 6 bases, leaving 3 bases of the junction unmatched. The CDR3: CASRGQGATNTEAFF. The CDR3 nucleotides are TGTGCCAGCAGGGGACAGGGGGCCACGAACACTGAAGCTTTCTTT.

The CDR3 here is CATSVRGDEQYF. The CDR3, as DNA: TGTGCCACCAGTGTGCGGGGAGACGAGCAGTACTTC. The chain carries TRBV24-1 and TRBJ2-7; D may be TRBD2 (6 bases). Trimming stripped 5 bases from V and 5 bases from J, with 9 bases between. The germline gives CDR1 KGHDR, CDR2 SFDVKD. CDR3 size: 12 residues.

The genes are TRBV18 and TRBJ2-3, with a possible D match to TRBD2 (5 bases). V lost 6 bases to trimming and J lost 3 bases, with 16 bases between them. Germline V gene sequence: CDR1 KGHSH, CDR2 LQKENI. This CDR3 region has 15 residues. The chain's CDR3 is CASSFGFRGTDTQYF. CDR3 sequence (DNA): TGTGCCAGCTCTTTTGGGTTTCGGGGAACAGATACGCAGTATTTT.

This chain connects TRBV5-1 to TRBJ1-4; tentative D call: TRBD1 (6 bases). Germline V gene data show CDR1 as SGHRS and CDR2 as YFSETQ. The CDR3 is 15 residues long. The V end was cut by 4 bases, the J end by 8 bases, with 18 bases between. This CDR3 reads CASSPTGHSGEKLFF. As DNA, the CDR3 is TGCGCCAGCAGCCCGACGGGACACTCGGGCGAAAAACTGTTTTTT.

The chain has TRBV29-1 and TRBJ1-1; D might be TRBD1 (5 bases). This CDR3 contains 12 residues. V was trimmed by 3 bases and J by 4 bases, leaving 9 bases between them. Germline CDR1 and CDR2: SQVTM and ANQGSEA. CDR3 sequence: CSVDRGGTEAFF. In nucleotides, the CDR3 is TGCAGCGTTGACCGGGGGGGCACTGAAGCTTTCTTT.

The rearrangement uses TRBV19 and TRBJ2-3; 11 bases agree with TRBD2. Germline loops: CDR1 LNHDA, CDR2 SQIVND (reference sequence). This CDR3 contains 14 residues. J was trimmed by 2 bases and V by 10 bases; bases with no gene match: 5. This CDR3 is CATSSGGLTDTQYF. The CDR3, as DNA: TGTGCCACCTCTAGCGGGGGGCTCACAGATACGCAGTATTTT.

The chain carries TRBV29-1 and TRBJ2-7; the D gene is possibly TRBD2 (6 bases). The V end was cut by 7 bases, the J end by 2 bases, with 15 bases between. The V gene's germline CDR1 is SQVTM and CDR2 ANQGSEA. The CDR3 contains 13 residues. The chain's CDR3 is CSAAGPGAYEQYF. For the CDR3, the DNA is TGCAGCGCGGCCGGCCCGGGGGCCTACGAGCAGTACTTC.

This chain joins TRBV12-3 or TRBV12-4 and TRBJ1-2; D ambiguous. The length of the CDR3 is 13 residues. Trimming took off 5 bases at V and 7 bases at J, with 14 bases between the two ends. The CDR3 sequence: CASSPRLGSGYTF. The CDR3 region has the DNA TGTGCCAGCAGTCCCCGTCTGGGCAGTGGCTACACCTTC.

The chain joins TRBV6-4 to TRBJ2-2, with D maybe TRBD1 (7 bases). Trimming stripped 5 bases from V and 3 bases from J, with 13 bases between. The germline V gene has CDR1 MRHNA and CDR2 SNTAGT. The CDR3 has 15 residues. In DNA, the CDR3 is TGTGCCAGCAGTACAGGGGAGGCGGACACCGGGGAGCTGTTTTTT. It yields the protein CASSTGEADTGELFF.

The chain couples TRBV6-1 to TRBJ2-7; D remains ambiguous. The CDR3 loop spans 13 amino acids. Trimming left V 1 base short and J 9 bases short, with 13 bases between. Germline values: CDR1 MNHNS, CDR2 SASEGT. The CDR3 is CASSEGPQRVQYF. The DNA of the CDR3 is TGTGCCAGCAGTGAAGGGCCCCAGCGTGTGCAGTACTTC.

This sequence joins TRBV19 and TRBJ1-5; unclear D gene. From germline, CDR1 is LNHDA and CDR2 SQIVND (reference sequence). The CDR3 is 13 residues long. V was clipped by 5 bases and J by 3 bases, with 8 bases between them. The CDR3 sequence is CASSVRDNQPQHF. CDR3 DNA sequence: TGTGCCAGTAGTGTCCGAGACAATCAGCCCCAGCATTTT.

The chain uses TRBV19 and TRBJ1-2; TRBD1 matches 8 bases. CDR1 and CDR2 from the germline V gene are LNHDA and SQIVND (reference sequence). This CDR3 is built from 14 residues. The J segment lost 4 bases and the V segment lost 0 bases, leaving 1 base of the junction unmatched. The CDR3 spells CASSIDQGAYGYTF. The CDR3 region has the DNA TGTGCCAGTAGTATAGATCAGGGGGCCTATGGCTACACCTTC.

The chain links TRBV6-5 to TRBJ1-1; D gene uncertain. Trimming stripped 7 bases from V and 3 bases from J, with 15 bases between. This CDR3 has 14 residues. CDR1 is MNHEY and CDR2 is SVGAGI in the germline V gene. The CDR3 reads CASTNAGSDTEAFF. The CDR3 DNA is TGTGCCAGCACCAACGCCGGGAGTGACACTGAAGCTTTCTTT.

The chain joins TRBV27 to TRBJ1-6, with 9 bases matching TRBD1. The CDR3 consists of 17 residues. The V gene end was trimmed by 5 bases and the J gene end by 2 bases; junction bases not matched to a gene: 7. Germline V lookup: CDR1 MNHEY, CDR2 SMNVEV (reference sequence). The CDR3 here is CASSAHRGLTYNSPLHF. CDR3 DNA sequence: TGTGCCAGCAGTGCCCACAGGGGGCTAACCTATAATTCACCCCTCCACTTT.

Details on this clone: Other DNA sequences in this specimen translate into the identical CDR3. The chain is built from TRBV6-5 and TRBJ1-5, with no clear D. The CDR3 runs to 16 residues. Per germline, CDR1 MNHEY and CDR2 SVGAGI. V gave up 0 bases and J gave up 1 base, with 10 bases separating them. CDR3 region: CASSYSRGRSNQPQHF. The CDR3 nucleotides read TGTGCCAGCAGTTACTCTAGAGGGAGGAGCAATCAGCCCCAGCATTTT.

The rearrangement joins TRBV7-9 to TRBJ2-5; D might be TRBD1 (6 bases). This CDR3 has 13 amino acids. Germline assignment: CDR1 SEHNR and CDR2 FQNEAQ (reference sequence). The V gene lost 5 bases and the J gene lost 5 bases, with 12 bases spanning the gap. CDR3 bases: TGTGCCAGCAGCCTAAGCCAGGGGGAGACCCAGTACTTC. Encoded protein: CASSLSQGETQYF. Supplemented by reference TRBV7-9 and TRBJ2-5, the full variable domain reads DTGVSQNPRHKITKRGQNVTFRCDPISEHNRLYWYRQTLGQGPEFLTYFQNEAQLEKSRLLSDRFSAERPKGSFSTLEIQRTEQGDSAMYLCASSLSQGETQYFGPGTRLLVL.

This clone is a singleton in its sample. The gene calls are TRBV25-1 and TRBJ1-1; D unclear. The CDR3 extends over 12 amino acids. Germline-derived CDR1 and CDR2 are MGHDK and SYGVNS. Trimming stripped 5 bases from V and 4 bases from J, with 8 bases between. Here the CDR3 DNA reads TGTGCCAGCAGTATGGTTAGCACTGAAGCTTTCTTT. It specifies CASSMVSTEAFF.

As for this clone: Because the CDR3 is missing its conserved closing phenylalanine or tryptophan, this is likely a read error. Because the CDR3's place on the DNA is in doubt, the DNA is left out and the CDR3 is given as listed by TCRdb. The chain recombines TRBV7-9 with TRBJ1-4; TRBD1 is taken as the D call from the table, unchecked against the DNA. The CDR3 is made up of 10 amino acids, end residues included. Germline V CDR1 and CDR2: SEHNR, FQNEAQ (reference sequence). CDR3: CASSPRQGPR.

The rearrangement links TRBV7-9 to TRBJ2-7, with D tentatively TRBD2 (5 bases). The CDR3 length is 13 residues. The V end lost 4 bases, the J end lost 4 bases, and 11 bases lay between the germline ends. In germline, CDR1 is SEHNR, CDR2 FQNEAQ (reference sequence). CDR3: CASSSGLGYEQYF. Written as DNA, the CDR3 is TGTGCCAGCAGCTCCGGACTTGGATACGAGCAGTACTTC.

This clone was seen only once. The chain is built from TRBV2 and TRBJ2-3; 9 bases agree with TRBD2. In germline, CDR1 is SNHLY, CDR2 FYNNEI. This CDR3 contains 14 residues. The J segment lost 5 bases and the V segment lost 3 bases, leaving 3 bases of the junction unmatched. CDR3 sequence (DNA): TGTGCCAGCAGTGAGGAAGCGGGAGGAGATACGCAGTATTTT. This encodes CASSEEAGGDTQYF.

V is TRBV18 and J is TRBJ1-4; D perhaps matches TRBD1 (5 bases). The CDR3 length is 12 residues. V was cut by 2 bases and J by 11 bases, with 9 bases left in between. Looked up from germline, CDR1 is KGHSH and CDR2 is LQKENI. CDR3 region: CASSPMAGKLFF. The CDR3 DNA follows: TGTGCCAGCTCACCAATGGCAGGGAAACTGTTTTTT.

The count of this clone is one. The chain uses TRBV7-9 and TRBJ2-2; 7 bases match TRBD1. V lost 5 bases, J lost 6 bases, and 9 bases stayed unmatched. The CDR3 has 15 amino acids. Germline V CDR1 and CDR2: SEHNR, FQNEAQ (reference sequence). CDR3 nucleotides: TGTGCCAGCAGCCCATCCTCGACAGGGTCCGGGGAGCTGTTTTTT. This codes for CASSPSSTGSGELFF.

The V and J genes are TRBV6-1 and TRBJ1-2; TRBD1 matches at 10 bases. J was trimmed by 4 bases and V by 3 bases; bases with no gene match: 5. Germline V CDR1 and CDR2: MNHNS, SASEGT. This CDR3 is 15 amino acids long. In DNA, the CDR3 is TGTGCCAGCAGTGACCCTGGGACAGGGGCCTATGGCTACACCTTC. This translates into CASSDPGTGAYGYTF.

The CDR3 loop is CASFPEEGRKLFF. In nucleotides, the CDR3 is TGTGCCAGCTTTCCGGAGGAGGGGAGAAAACTGTTTTTT. V gene TRBV18 combines with J gene TRBJ1-4; the D gene is possibly TRBD1 (5 bases). Germline V gene data show CDR1 as KGHSH and CDR2 as LQKENI. Trimming took 7 bases from V and 10 from J, leaving 16 bases between them. This CDR3 has 13 residues.

The V gene is TRBV5-6, the J gene TRBJ1-4, with 9 bases that match TRBD1. The trim removed 3 bases at V and 7 bases at J, leaving 7 bases unmatched. Germline CDR1 reads SGHDT; CDR2 reads YYEEEE. CDR3 length: 15 residues. The CDR3 bases are TGTGCCAGCAGCTCTCCGGGACAGGGCTCTGAAAAACTGTTTTTT. Its translation is CASSSPGQGSEKLFF. The entire variable domain, with the rest obtained from reference TRBV5-6 and TRBJ1-4, is as follows: DAGVTQSPTHLIKTRGQQVTLRCSPKSGHDTVSWYQQALGQGPQFIFQYYEEEERQRGNFPDRFSGHQFPNYSSELNVNALLLGDSALYLCASSSPGQGSEKLFFGSGTQLSVL.

The V and J genes are TRBV5-1 and TRBJ2-3; D gene uncertain. V lost 4 bases, J lost 1 base, and 19 bases lay in between. This CDR3 is 17 amino acids long. Germline V CDR1 and CDR2: SGHRS, YFSETQ. DNA for the CDR3: TGCGCCAGCAGCGGCTCGGGTTTTCTTTCACGCACAGATACGCAGTATTTT. This sequence encodes CASSGSGFLSRTDTQYF.

V usage is TRBV7-9 and J usage is TRBJ1-2; tentatively, D is TRBD1 (5 bases). The V gene lost 5 bases and the J gene lost 8 bases, with 9 bases spanning the gap. The length of the CDR3 is 11 residues. CDR1 and CDR2 from the germline V gene are SEHNR and FQNEAQ (reference sequence). The CDR3 DNA follows: TGTGCCAGCAGCCTTAAGGGGGGCTACACCTTC. It codes for CASSLKGGYTF.

The rearrangement uses TRBV14 and TRBJ2-3; the match to TRBD1 covers 7 bases. This CDR3 has 18 residues. Germline V CDR1 and CDR2: SGHDN, FVKESK. V lost 5 bases, J lost 2 bases, and 16 bases stayed unmatched. The CDR3 is CASSSRQGSGSFTDTQYF. CDR3 DNA: TGTGCCAGCAGCTCCCGACAGGGAAGCGGCTCTTTCACAGATACGCAGTATTTT. The whole variable domain, remainder taken from reference TRBV14 and TRBJ2-3, is EAGVTQFPSHSVIEKGQTVTLRCDPISGHDNLYWYRRVMGKEIKFLLHFVKESKQDESGMPNNRFLAERTGGTYSTLKVQPAELEDSGVYFCASSSRQGSGSFTDTQYFGPGTRLTVL.

V and J are TRBV7-9 and TRBJ2-2; a possible D gene is TRBD1 (6 bases). The CDR3 loop spans 14 amino acids. The germline V gene has CDR1 SEHNR and CDR2 FQNEAQ (reference sequence). Between the trimmed V and J ends, which lost 6 bases and 4 bases, there was a span of 12 bases. The CDR3 loop is CASRSGDSTGELFF. The CDR3 DNA reads as TGTGCCAGCAGATCAGGGGATAGCACCGGGGAGCTGTTTTTT. Full variable domain (outside the CDR3, taken from reference TRBV7-9 and TRBJ2-2): DTGVSQNPRHKITKRGQNVTFRCDPISEHNRLYWYRQTLGQGPEFLTYFQNEAQLEKSRLLSDRFSAERPKGSFSTLEIQRTEQGDSAMYLCASRSGDSTGELFFGEGSRLTVL.

The chain couples TRBV7-2 to TRBJ1-2; D is uncertain. Germline lookup yields CDR1 SGHTA and CDR2 FQGNSA. The CDR3 has 12 amino acids. V was cut by 5 bases and J by 8 bases, with 12 bases left in between. DNA of the CDR3: TGTGCCAGCAGCCCTAACCGTCGGGGCTACACCTTC. Its translation: CASSPNRRGYTF.

This sequence joins TRBV29-1 and TRBJ1-2, with TRBD1 as a possible D gene (6 bases). This CDR3 is 15 amino acids long. Germline CDR1 is SQVTM and CDR2 is ANQGSEA. V lost 6 bases, J lost 8 bases, and 25 bases lay in between. The DNA for the CDR3 is TGCAGCGTGGCCCATTTGGGACAAGGAGCGAACGGCTACACCTTC. Protein: CSVAHLGQGANGYTF.